Listed below are T cell receptor beta chains from one sample, sequenced in a study of cytomegalovirus exposure and HLA in healthy donors. Only in-frame clones appear in the TCRdb table, and some are missing; sequencing was by immunoSEQ multiplex PCR. Among about 140,000 clones, around 83% were seen once, and the ten largest hold roughly 1.2%. Sequences were obtained from PBMCs. These TCRs come from a male donor in good health and CMV-seropositive. Both conserved end residues are trimmed from each CDR3. Each record gives: V gene, D gene, CDR3 protein. The D gene is left open where the match is weak.

V gene: TRBV7-9
D gene: TRBD2
CDR3 protein: ASSSTRGSSYNEQF

V gene: TRBV7-6
D gene: TRBD1
CDR3 protein: ASSSRDRLTGELF

V gene: TRBV27
D gene: TRBD1
CDR3 protein: ASSTYGQGLYGYT

V gene: TRBV4-2
D gene: .
CDR3 protein: ASSQVQVLPRSYEQY

V gene: TRBV2
D gene: .
CDR3 protein: ASSEALADYEQY

V gene: TRBV7-8
D gene: .
CDR3 protein: ASSLSSGSYNSPLH

V gene: TRBV30
D gene: TRBD2
CDR3 protein: AWIGGASGTDTQY

V gene: TRBV19
D gene: .
CDR3 protein: ASNEFGQPQH

V gene: TRBV6-1
D gene: .
CDR3 protein: ASSPGSQPQH

V gene: TRBV7-9
D gene: .
CDR3 protein: ASSLEVGAGNTIY

V gene: TRBV6-1
D gene: .
CDR3 protein: ASSQNRWSGNIQY

V gene: TRBV6-1
D gene: .
CDR3 protein: ASSEAPQDLIWSNQPQH

V gene: TRBV5-6
D gene: .
CDR3 protein: ASSLLMWGDYGYT

V gene: TRBV10-3
D gene: .
CDR3 protein: AISPRAANTEAF

V gene: TRBV9
D gene: .
CDR3 protein: ASSVGGQNTEAF

V gene: TRBV18
D gene: TRBD1
CDR3 protein: ASSPGQYNEQF

V gene: TRBV7-9
D gene: .
CDR3 protein: SSSLGFLEQY

V gene: TRBV11-2
D gene: TRBD1
CDR3 protein: ASSQEGQGTEAF

V gene: TRBV28
D gene: TRBD1
CDR3 protein: ASSGQGIAETQY

V gene: TRBV5-1
D gene: .
CDR3 protein: ASSLVTGQGSYEQY

V gene: TRBV27
D gene: TRBD2
CDR3 protein: ASSTGGREQF

V gene: TRBV10-3
D gene: .
CDR3 protein: AISESGGQETQY

V gene: TRBV19
D gene: TRBD1
CDR3 protein: ASTQDRVRHRQGVLT

V gene: TRBV7-9
D gene: .
CDR3 protein: ASSLLQGANEKLF

V gene: TRBV25-1
D gene: TRBD1
CDR3 protein: ASGGQGLSSGANVLT

V gene: TRBV28
D gene: TRBD2
CDR3 protein: ASRRTSGSYEQY

V gene: TRBV7-9
D gene: TRBD1
CDR3 protein: ASSGRGQGPYEQY

V gene: TRBV2
D gene: TRBD2
CDR3 protein: ASSQVGLDFFEQF

V gene: TRBV9
D gene: .
CDR3 protein: ASSGARATGEQF

V gene: TRBV10-3
D gene: TRBD2
CDR3 protein: AISGGLAGTETQY

V gene: TRBV27
D gene: TRBD1
CDR3 protein: ASSQGAYEQY

V gene: TRBV19
D gene: .
CDR3 protein: ASSMLGGSHGYT

V gene: TRBV19
D gene: TRBD1
CDR3 protein: ASTTYRGQGVHDWNEKLF

V gene: TRBV6-1
D gene: .
CDR3 protein: ASRGGIMAEAF

V gene: TRBV7-9
D gene: .
CDR3 protein: ASSLGEGVTADTQY

V gene: TRBV7-9
D gene: TRBD1
CDR3 protein: ASSRRQGATYEQY

V gene: TRBV7-2
D gene: TRBD2
CDR3 protein: ASSLVGSSGTSTDTQY

V gene: TRBV19
D gene: TRBD1
CDR3 protein: ASSAGQGVYEQY

V gene: TRBV18
D gene: TRBD1
CDR3 protein: ASSPPNGQGASPLH

V gene: TRBV11-2
D gene: .
CDR3 protein: ASSLDSYEQY

V gene: TRBV5-4
D gene: .
CDR3 protein: ASSEWATSPSDTQY

V gene: TRBV18
D gene: TRBD1
CDR3 protein: ASSPTGQGGYEQY

V gene: TRBV5-4
D gene: .
CDR3 protein: ASSLQAQETQY

V gene: TRBV13
D gene: .
CDR3 protein: ASSFHRDGYT

V gene: TRBV10-3
D gene: .
CDR3 protein: AISEDRSTEAF

V gene: TRBV19
D gene: TRBD2
CDR3 protein: ASSIGLFRGGRAEVGELF

V gene: TRBV28
D gene: .
CDR3 protein: ASSSMVAASTDTQY

V gene: TRBV5-1
D gene: TRBD1
CDR3 protein: ASSIGTGEKLF

V gene: TRBV10-1
D gene: TRBD1
CDR3 protein: ASSPGGTNTEAF

V gene: TRBV20-1
D gene: .
CDR3 protein: SASRNTEAF

V gene: TRBV7-9
D gene: TRBD2
CDR3 protein: ASSGTSGYEQY

V gene: TRBV5-8
D gene: .
CDR3 protein: ASSLGQGRAYGYT

V gene: TRBV6-5
D gene: .
CDR3 protein: ASSLRVGNQPQH

V gene: TRBV4-2
D gene: .
CDR3 protein: ASSHGFVGRDEKLF

V gene: TRBV16
D gene: TRBD1
CDR3 protein: ASSQSGTGYNEQF